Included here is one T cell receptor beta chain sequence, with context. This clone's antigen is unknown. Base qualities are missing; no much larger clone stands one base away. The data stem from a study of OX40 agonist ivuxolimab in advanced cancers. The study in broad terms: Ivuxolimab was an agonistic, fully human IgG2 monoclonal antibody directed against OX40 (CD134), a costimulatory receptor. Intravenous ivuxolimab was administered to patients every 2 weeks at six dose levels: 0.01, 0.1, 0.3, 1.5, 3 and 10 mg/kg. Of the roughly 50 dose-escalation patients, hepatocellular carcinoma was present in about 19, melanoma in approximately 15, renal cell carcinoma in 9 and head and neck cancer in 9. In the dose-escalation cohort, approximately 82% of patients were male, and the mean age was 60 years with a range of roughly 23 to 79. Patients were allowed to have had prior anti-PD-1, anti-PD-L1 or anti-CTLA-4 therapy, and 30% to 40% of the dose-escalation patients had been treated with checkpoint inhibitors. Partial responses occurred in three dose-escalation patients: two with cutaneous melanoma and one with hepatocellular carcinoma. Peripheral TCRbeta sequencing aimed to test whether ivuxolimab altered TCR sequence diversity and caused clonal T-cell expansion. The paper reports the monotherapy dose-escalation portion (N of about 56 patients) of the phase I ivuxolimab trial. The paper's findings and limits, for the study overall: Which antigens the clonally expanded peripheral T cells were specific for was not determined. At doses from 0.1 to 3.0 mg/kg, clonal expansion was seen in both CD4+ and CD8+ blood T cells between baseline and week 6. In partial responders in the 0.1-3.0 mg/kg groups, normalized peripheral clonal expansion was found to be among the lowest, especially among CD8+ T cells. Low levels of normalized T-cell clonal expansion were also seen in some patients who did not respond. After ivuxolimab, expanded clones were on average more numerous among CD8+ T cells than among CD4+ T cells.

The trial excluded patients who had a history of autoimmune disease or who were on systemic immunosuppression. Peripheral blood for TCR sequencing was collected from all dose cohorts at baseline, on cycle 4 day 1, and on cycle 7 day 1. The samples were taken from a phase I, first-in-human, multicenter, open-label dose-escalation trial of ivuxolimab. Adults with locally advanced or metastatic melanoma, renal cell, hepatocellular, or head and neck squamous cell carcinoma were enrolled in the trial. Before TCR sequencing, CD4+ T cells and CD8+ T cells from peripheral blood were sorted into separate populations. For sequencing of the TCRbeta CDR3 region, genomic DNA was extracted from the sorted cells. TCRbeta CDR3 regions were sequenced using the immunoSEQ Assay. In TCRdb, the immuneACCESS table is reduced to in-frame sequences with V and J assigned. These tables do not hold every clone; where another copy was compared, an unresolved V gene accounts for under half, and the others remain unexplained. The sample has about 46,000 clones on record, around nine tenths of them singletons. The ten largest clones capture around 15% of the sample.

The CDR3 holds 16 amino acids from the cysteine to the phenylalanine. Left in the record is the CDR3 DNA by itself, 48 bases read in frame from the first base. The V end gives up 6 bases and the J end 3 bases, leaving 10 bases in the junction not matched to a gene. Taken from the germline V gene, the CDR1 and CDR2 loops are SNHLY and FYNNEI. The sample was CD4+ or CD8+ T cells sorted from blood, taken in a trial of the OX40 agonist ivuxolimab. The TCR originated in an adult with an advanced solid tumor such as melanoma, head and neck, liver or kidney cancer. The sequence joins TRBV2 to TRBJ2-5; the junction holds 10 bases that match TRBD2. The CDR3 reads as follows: CASRRKPGLAKETQYF. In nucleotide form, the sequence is TGTGCCAGCAGAAGGAAACCGGGACTAGCGAAAGAGACCCAGTACTTC.